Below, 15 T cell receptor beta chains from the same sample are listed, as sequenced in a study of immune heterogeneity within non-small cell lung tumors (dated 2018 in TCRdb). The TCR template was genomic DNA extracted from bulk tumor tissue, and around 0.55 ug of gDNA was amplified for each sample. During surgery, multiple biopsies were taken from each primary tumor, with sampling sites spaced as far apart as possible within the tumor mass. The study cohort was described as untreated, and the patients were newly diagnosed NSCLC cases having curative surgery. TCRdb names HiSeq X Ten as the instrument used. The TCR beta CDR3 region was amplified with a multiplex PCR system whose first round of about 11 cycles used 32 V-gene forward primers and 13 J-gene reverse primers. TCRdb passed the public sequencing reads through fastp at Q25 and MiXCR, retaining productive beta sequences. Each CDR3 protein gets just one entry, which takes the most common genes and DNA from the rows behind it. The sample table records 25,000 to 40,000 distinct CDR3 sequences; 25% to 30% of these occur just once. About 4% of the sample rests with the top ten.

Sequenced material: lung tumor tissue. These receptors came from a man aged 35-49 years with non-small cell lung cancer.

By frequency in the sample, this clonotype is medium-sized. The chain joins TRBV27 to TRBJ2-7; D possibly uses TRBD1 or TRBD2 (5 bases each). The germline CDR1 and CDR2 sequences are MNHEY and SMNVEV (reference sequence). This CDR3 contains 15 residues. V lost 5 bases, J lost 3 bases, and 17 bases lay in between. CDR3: CASSETGAGYYEQYF. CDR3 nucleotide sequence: TGTGCCAGCAGTGAAACCGGGGCAGGATACTACGAGCAGTACTTC.

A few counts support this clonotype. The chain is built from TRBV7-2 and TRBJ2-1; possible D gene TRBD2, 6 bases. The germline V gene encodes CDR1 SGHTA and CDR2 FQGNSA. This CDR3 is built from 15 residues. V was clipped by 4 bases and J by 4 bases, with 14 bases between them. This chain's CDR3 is CASSSYPGLYNEQFF. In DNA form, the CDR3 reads TGTGCCAGCAGCTCATACCCGGGACTTTACAATGAGCAGTTCTTC.

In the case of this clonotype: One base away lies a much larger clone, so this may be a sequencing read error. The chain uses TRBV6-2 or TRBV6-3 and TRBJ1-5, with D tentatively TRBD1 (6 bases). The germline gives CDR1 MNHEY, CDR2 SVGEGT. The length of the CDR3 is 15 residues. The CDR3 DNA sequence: TGTTCCAGCAGGAAAGGGGGGCGAAGCAATCAGCCCCAGCATTTT. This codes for CSSRKGGRSNQPQHF.

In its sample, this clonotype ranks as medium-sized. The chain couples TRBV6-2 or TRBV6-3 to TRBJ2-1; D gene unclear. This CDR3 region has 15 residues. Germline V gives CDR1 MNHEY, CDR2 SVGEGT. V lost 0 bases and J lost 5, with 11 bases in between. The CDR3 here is CASSYSALVNNEQFF. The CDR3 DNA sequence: TGTGCCAGCAGTTACTCGGCCCTAGTTAACAATGAGCAGTTCTTC.

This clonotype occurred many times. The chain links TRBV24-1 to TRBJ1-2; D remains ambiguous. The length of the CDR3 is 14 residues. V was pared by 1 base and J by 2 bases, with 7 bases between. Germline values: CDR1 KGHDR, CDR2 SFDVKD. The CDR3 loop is CATSDLRGNYGYTF. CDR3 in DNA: TGTGCCACCAGTGATTTACGAGGGAACTATGGCTACACCTTC.

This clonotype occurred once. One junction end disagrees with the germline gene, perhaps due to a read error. CDR3 in amino acids: CVSSQRAGPNTQYF. The CDR3 DNA follows: TGTGTCAGCAGCCAGAGAGCGGGCCCAAATACGCAGTATTTT. This sequence joins TRBV14 and TRBJ2-3; possible D gene TRBD2, 6 bases. This CDR3 comprises 14 residues. Germline V CDR1 and CDR2: SGHDN, FVKESK.

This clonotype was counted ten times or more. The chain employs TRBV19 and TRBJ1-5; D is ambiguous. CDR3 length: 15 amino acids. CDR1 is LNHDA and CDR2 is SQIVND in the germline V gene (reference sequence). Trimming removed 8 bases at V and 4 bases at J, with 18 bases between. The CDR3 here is CASWEGGFQNQPQHF. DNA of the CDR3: TGTGCCAGTTGGGAAGGCGGGTTCCAAAATCAGCCCCAGCATTTT.

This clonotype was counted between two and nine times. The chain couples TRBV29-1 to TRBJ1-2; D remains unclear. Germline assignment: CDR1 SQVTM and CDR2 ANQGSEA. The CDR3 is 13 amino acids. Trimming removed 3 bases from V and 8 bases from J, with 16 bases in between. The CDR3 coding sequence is TGCAGCGTTGATACCCTCGCGGAGGGAGGCTACACCTTC. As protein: CSVDTLAEGGYTF.

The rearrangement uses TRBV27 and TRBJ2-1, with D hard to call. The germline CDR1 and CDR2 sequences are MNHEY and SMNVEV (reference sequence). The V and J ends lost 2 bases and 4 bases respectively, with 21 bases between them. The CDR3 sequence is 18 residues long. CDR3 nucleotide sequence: TGTGCCAGCAGTTTAAAATGGAGAGTGGTTTCCTCTTACAATGAGCAGTTCTTC. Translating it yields CASSLKWRVVSSYNEQFF.

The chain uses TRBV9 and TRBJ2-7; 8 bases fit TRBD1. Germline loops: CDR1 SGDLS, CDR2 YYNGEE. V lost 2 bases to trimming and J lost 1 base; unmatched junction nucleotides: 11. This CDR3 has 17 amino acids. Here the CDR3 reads CASSVEPTGVTSYEQYF. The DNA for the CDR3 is TGTGCCAGCAGCGTGGAACCGACAGGGGTCACATCCTACGAGCAGTACTTC.

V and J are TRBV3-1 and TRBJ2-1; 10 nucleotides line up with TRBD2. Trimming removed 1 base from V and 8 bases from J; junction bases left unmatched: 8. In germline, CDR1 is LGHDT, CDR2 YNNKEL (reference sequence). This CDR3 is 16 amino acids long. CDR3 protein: CASSQVMSSGSHEQFF. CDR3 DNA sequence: TGTGCCAGCAGCCAAGTGATGTCTAGCGGGAGCCATGAGCAGTTCTTC.

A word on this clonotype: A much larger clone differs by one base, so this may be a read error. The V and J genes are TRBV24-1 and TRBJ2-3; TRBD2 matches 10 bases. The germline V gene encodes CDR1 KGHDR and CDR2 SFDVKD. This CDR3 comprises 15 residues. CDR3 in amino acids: CPTSASGSRADTQYF. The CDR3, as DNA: TGTCCCACCAGTGCTAGCGGGAGTAGGGCAGATACGCAGTATTTT.

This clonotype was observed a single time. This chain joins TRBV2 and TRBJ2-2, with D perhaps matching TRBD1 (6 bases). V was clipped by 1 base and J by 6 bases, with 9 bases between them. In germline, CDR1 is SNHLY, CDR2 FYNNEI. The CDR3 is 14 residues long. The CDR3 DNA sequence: TGTGCCAGCAGTGAAGGTACAGGGTCCGGGGAGCTGTTTTTT. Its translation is CASSEGTGSGELFF.

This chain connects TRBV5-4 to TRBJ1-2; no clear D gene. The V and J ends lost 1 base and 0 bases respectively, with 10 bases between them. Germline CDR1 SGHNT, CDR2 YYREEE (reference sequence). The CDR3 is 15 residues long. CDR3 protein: CASSLIGVSNYGYTF. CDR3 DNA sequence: TGTGCCAGCAGCTTGATTGGTGTTTCTAACTATGGCTACACCTTC.

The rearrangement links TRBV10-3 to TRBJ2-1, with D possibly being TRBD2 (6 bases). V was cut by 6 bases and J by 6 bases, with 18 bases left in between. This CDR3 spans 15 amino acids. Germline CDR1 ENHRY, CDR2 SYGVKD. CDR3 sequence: CAISWGSGAVNEQFF. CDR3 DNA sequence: TGTGCCATCAGCTGGGGTTCGGGAGCAGTCAATGAGCAGTTCTTC.